This entry features one T cell receptor beta chain sequence. This sample is drawn from a study of cytomegalovirus exposure and HLA in healthy donors. Germline values: CDR1 KGHSH, CDR2 LQKENI. The CDR3 is 14 residues long. After removal of 3 bases from V and 1 base from J, the junction contained 3 bases not matched to a gene. The PCR made use of 60 Vbeta and 13 Jbeta primers. Generated by immunoSEQ multiplex PCR, the TCRdb table keeps only in-frame clones and is missing some. The sample shows more than 95,000 clones, around 63% of them seen only once. This clonotype was sampled from a young man in good health and CMV-seronegative. The sequencing input was PBMCs. The chain couples TRBV18 to TRBJ2-7, with TRBD1 matching over 7 bases. CDR3 in DNA: TGTGCCAGCTCACCGAAGACAGGGTCCTACGAGCAGTACTTC. Protein product: CASSPKTGSYEQYF.